A selection of T cell receptor beta chains follows, all from one sample in a study of blood T cell repertoires in COVID-19. Clones were read by immunoSEQ multiplex PCR, and TCRdb kept only the in-frame ones, dropping some. This table has approximately 150,000 clones, 87% appearing once. The material sequenced was peripheral blood. The source is a woman aged 45 to 65 with acute or convalescent COVID-19. Both conserved end residues are part of each CDR3. The D gene is left open where the match is weak. The size entry is marked missing in some rows and otherwise reads once, few, many or a size class.

J: TRBJ1-2
V: TRBV5-6
D: .
size: .
length: 14
DNA: TGTGCCAGCAGCTTGGGCGTCCAAAACTATGGCTACACCTTC
CDR3: CASSLGVQNYGYTF

J: TRBJ1-1
V: TRBV9
D: .
size: .
length: 13
DNA: TGTGCCAGCAGCGTAGAACCGGTCACTGAAGCTTTCTTT
CDR3: CASSVEPVTEAFF

J: TRBJ1-6
V: TRBV30
D: TRBD1
size: .
length: 13
DNA: TGTGCCTGGAGCGACAGGGGGGTGTCACCCCTCCACTTT
CDR3: CAWSDRGVSPLHF

J: TRBJ2-2
V: TRBV5-4
D: .
size: .
length: 13
DNA: TGTGCCAGCAGCTTTAGGCAGGGCGGGGAGCTGTTTTTT
CDR3: CASSFRQGGELFF

J: TRBJ1-1
V: TRBV19
D: TRBD1
size: .
length: 15
DNA: TGTGCCAGTAGTCTAGGACAGGGAAGGAACACTGAAGCTTTCTTT
CDR3: CASSLGQGRNTEAFF

J: TRBJ1-1
V: TRBV7-2
D: .
size: .
length: 14
DNA: TGTGCCAGCAGCTTAGGTTTGGCTTCGGGGGAAGCTTTCTTT
CDR3: CASSLGLASGEAFF

J: TRBJ1-2
V: TRBV11-3
D: .
size: .
length: 14
DNA: TGTGCCAGCAGCTTAGATTCACAGGACTATGGCTACACCTTC
CDR3: CASSLDSQDYGYTF

J: TRBJ1-3
V: TRBV19
D: .
size: .
length: 12
DNA: TGTGCCAGTAGTATTCAGGGAAACACCATATATTTT
CDR3: CASSIQGNTIYF

J: TRBJ1-2
V: TRBV6-1
D: .
size: .
length: 15
DNA: TGTGCCAGCAGTGAAATTAGCAGGGGTGACTATGGCTACACCTTC
CDR3: CASSEISRGDYGYTF

J: TRBJ2-2
V: TRBV5-4
D: TRBD1
size: .
length: 14
DNA: TGTGCCAGCAGCTTGGTTCAGGGGGACGGGGAGCTGTTTTTT
CDR3: CASSLVQGDGELFF

J: TRBJ2-3
V: TRBV15
D: TRBD1
size: few
length: 15
DNA: TGTGCCACCAGCAAGGGGACAGGGGATGCAGATACGCAGTATTTT
CDR3: CATSKGTGDADTQYF

J: TRBJ1-3
V: TRBV6-5
D: TRBD1
size: .
length: 14
DNA: TGTGCCAGCAGCGGGACAGGGGCAGGAAACACCATATATTTT
CDR3: CASSGTGAGNTIYF

J: TRBJ1-2
V: TRBV27
D: .
size: .
length: 13
DNA: TGTGCCGCCGGAAGAGGGAACCTCTATGGCTACACCTTC
CDR3: CAAGRGNLYGYTF

J: TRBJ2-1
V: TRBV2
D: TRBD2
size: .
length: 14
DNA: TGTGCCAGCAGCCTTGGGCGGGGGGTCAATGAGCAGTTCTTC
CDR3: CASSLGRGVNEQFF

J: TRBJ1-1
V: TRBV12-3/TRBV12-4
D: TRBD1
size: .
length: 11
DNA: TGTGCCAGCAGCGGAGGACAGGGAGCTTTCTTT
CDR3: CASSGGQGAFF

J: TRBJ1-2
V: TRBV5-1
D: TRBD1
size: .
length: 14
DNA: TGCGCCAGCAGCCAATCCCGACAGGGCAATGGCTACACCTTC
CDR3: CASSQSRQGNGYTF

J: TRBJ1-1
V: TRBV2
D: .
size: .
length: 12
DNA: TGTGCCAGCAGCCCTGGAGGGGTCTCGGCTTTCTTT
CDR3: CASSPGGVSAFF

J: TRBJ2-1
V: TRBV6-2/TRBV6-3
D: .
size: .
length: 15
DNA: TGTGCCAGCAGTTACGCTAGCGCTTCCTACAATGAGCAGTTCTTC
CDR3: CASSYASASYNEQFF

J: TRBJ1-5
V: TRBV12-3/TRBV12-4
D: .
size: .
length: 13
DNA: TGTGCCAGCAGTTTTCGGGAGGAGCAGCCCCAGCATTTT
CDR3: CASSFREEQPQHF

J: TRBJ1-1
V: TRBV19
D: .
size: .
length: 14
DNA: TGTGCCAGTAGTATAGCCGCAGTGAACACTGAAGCTTTCTTT
CDR3: CASSIAAVNTEAFF

J: TRBJ2-2
V: TRBV6-5
D: .
size: .
length: 14
DNA: TGTGCCAGCAGTTACTCAGGGGGCACCGGGGAGCTGTTTTTT
CDR3: CASSYSGGTGELFF

J: TRBJ1-2
V: TRBV4-3
D: .
size: few
length: 14
DNA: TGCGCCAGCAGCCAAGACGCCAGGGGCTATGGCTACACCTTC
CDR3: CASSQDARGYGYTF

J: TRBJ2-7
V: TRBV7-2
D: TRBD2
size: .
length: 15
DNA: TGTGCCAGCAGCCGCCTAGCGGGAGGGTCGGGCGAGCAGTACTTC
CDR3: CASSRLAGGSGEQYF

J: TRBJ2-3
V: TRBV14
D: .
size: few
length: 12
DNA: TGTGCCAGCAGCCCTACCCATCATACGCAGTATTTT
CDR3: CASSPTHHTQYF

J: TRBJ1-6
V: TRBV20-1
D: TRBD1
size: .
length: 16
DNA: TGCAGTGCTAGTGACGGGACAGTCTCCTATAATTCACCCCTCCACTTT
CDR3: CSASDGTVSYNSPLHF

J: TRBJ1-2
V: TRBV9
D: .
size: .
length: 14
DNA: TGTGCCAGCAGCGTAGGTTTAACGGACTATGGCTACACCTTC
CDR3: CASSVGLTDYGYTF

J: TRBJ2-1
V: TRBV10-3
D: TRBD2
size: few
length: 15
DNA: TGTGCCATCCTCCCCTCTGGCGGGAGTACGAATGAGCAGTTCTTC
CDR3: CAILPSGGSTNEQFF

J: TRBJ2-1
V: TRBV5-1
D: TRBD1
size: .
length: 14
DNA: TGCGCCAGCAGCCCGGACAGGGGGCGAAATGAGCAGTTCTTC
CDR3: CASSPDRGRNEQFF

J: TRBJ1-2
V: TRBV10-3
D: .
size: .
length: 14
DNA: TGTGCCATCAGTGAGTCGACTCGGGCAGGGCCCTACACCTTC
CDR3: CAISESTRAGPYTF

J: TRBJ1-3
V: TRBV4-3
D: TRBD1
size: .
length: 15
DNA: TGCGCCAGCAGCCAAGAAGGACAGGCTGGAAACACCATATATTTT
CDR3: CASSQEGQAGNTIYF

J: TRBJ1-2
V: TRBV7-2
D: .
size: .
length: 14
DNA: TGTGCCAGCAGCTTGGGGGCGCTCGGCTATGGCTACACCTTC
CDR3: CASSLGALGYGYTF

J: TRBJ1-5
V: TRBV7-9
D: .
size: .
length: 14
DNA: TGTGCCAGCAGCCTAACAGATAGCAATCAGCCCCAGCATTTT
CDR3: CASSLTDSNQPQHF

J: TRBJ1-1
V: TRBV6-5
D: TRBD1
size: .
length: 14
DNA: TGTGCCAGCAGTTATGACAGGGGGGGGACTGAAGCTTTCTTT
CDR3: CASSYDRGGTEAFF

J: TRBJ1-2
V: TRBV18
D: .
size: .
length: 13
DNA: TGTGCCAGCTCACTCGGACAGCACTATGGCTACACCTTC
CDR3: CASSLGQHYGYTF

J: TRBJ1-2
V: TRBV19
D: .
size: .
length: 13
DNA: TGTGCCAGTAGTATTTCAACAGGGCGAGGCTACACCTTC
CDR3: CASSISTGRGYTF

J: TRBJ1-5
V: TRBV11-2
D: .
size: .
length: 14
DNA: TGTGCCAGCAGCTTAGGGCAGGGTGAACAGCCCCAGCATTTT
CDR3: CASSLGQGEQPQHF

J: TRBJ2-1
V: TRBV29-1
D: TRBD2
size: .
length: 14
DNA: TGCAGCGTTGAGTCGGGACTAGCGGGAGTGGGGCAGTTCTTC
CDR3: CSVESGLAGVGQFF

J: TRBJ2-4
V: TRBV27
D: .
size: .
length: 12
DNA: TGTGCCAGCAAGGGGCAGGGCAACATTCAGTACTTC
CDR3: CASKGQGNIQYF

J: TRBJ2-2
V: TRBV7-8
D: .
size: .
length: 15
DNA: TGTGCCAGCAGTAACACAGGGAGTAGCACCGGGGAGCTGTTTTTT
CDR3: CASSNTGSSTGELFF

J: TRBJ2-1
V: TRBV5-1
D: TRBD1
size: few
length: 13
DNA: TGCGCCAGCAGCGAGGGACAGGGGGACGAGCAGTTCTTC
CDR3: CASSEGQGDEQFF

J: TRBJ2-1
V: TRBV24-1
D: TRBD1
size: .
length: 15
DNA: TGTGCCACCAGTGACAGACAGGGAGATTACAATGAGCAGTTCTTC
CDR3: CATSDRQGDYNEQFF

J: TRBJ2-5
V: TRBV29-1
D: TRBD2
size: .
length: 12
DNA: TGCAGCGTAGCGGGAGGGGAAGAGACCCAGTACTTC
CDR3: CSVAGGEETQYF

J: TRBJ1-1
V: TRBV7-9
D: .
size: .
length: 12
DNA: TGTGCCAGCAGCTTAGAAGCCTCTGAAGCTTTCTTT
CDR3: CASSLEASEAFF

J: TRBJ1-2
V: TRBV7-2
D: .
size: .
length: 14
DNA: TGTGCCAGCAGCTTGGCGGGACGGAACTATGGCTACACCTTC
CDR3: CASSLAGRNYGYTF

J: TRBJ1-6
V: TRBV30
D: .
size: once
length: 13
DNA: TGTGCCTGGAGCCCGGGACAAGGTTCACCCCTCCACTTT
CDR3: CAWSPGQGSPLHF

J: TRBJ1-6
V: TRBV10-1
D: TRBD1
size: .
length: 17
DNA: TGCGCCAGCCCACAGAAACACGGGACAGGGTATAGTTCACCCCTCCACTTT
CDR3: CASPQKHGTGYSSPLHF

J: TRBJ2-5
V: TRBV6-1
D: TRBD2
size: .
length: 16
DNA: TGTGCCAGCAGTGAACAACTAGCGGGAGGGCGGGAGACCCAGTACTTC
CDR3: CASSEQLAGGRETQYF

J: TRBJ1-5
V: TRBV10-2
D: TRBD1
size: .
length: 14
DNA: TGCGCCAGCAGGGGGACAGGAAGCAATCAGCCCCAGCATTTT
CDR3: CASRGTGSNQPQHF

J: TRBJ2-7
V: TRBV14
D: .
size: .
length: 14
DNA: TGTGCCAGCAGCCAAGGGGCAGGGTGGTACGAGCAGTACTTC
CDR3: CASSQGAGWYEQYF